This TCR beta chain was retrieved from a study of blood T cell repertoires in COVID-19. Background on the study: The origin of the acute and convalescent COVID-19 samples was the United States, Italy and Spain. The analysed material was cDNA or gDNA that came from T cells, B-cell-depleted T cells, or PBMCs.

Under the authors' procedure: Estimation of nucleated cell counts was performed using reference gene primer amplification. The table came from immunoSEQ multiplex PCR; TCRdb's copy has only in-frame clones and leaves some out. The V and J calls and the clone size are those of that table, but D and trimming were determined from the DNA. The sample records about 40,000 clones, about 80% being singletons. Germline V gives CDR1 MDHEN, CDR2 SYDVKM. CDR3 size: 14 residues. V dropped 1 base and J dropped 4 bases, with 10 bases sitting between them. The chain joins TRBV28 to TRBJ1-2; no clear D. The receptor's source is a human donor with acute or convalescent COVID-19. The donor label of this sample is uncertain. Sequencing was carried out using peripheral blood. The CDR3 nucleotides read TGTGCCAGCAGTTTATCAGGTCCTGGCTATGGCTACACCTTC. Its protein is CASSLSGPGYGYTF.